The clone carrying this T cell receptor (beta chain) was detected a few times. This CDR3 region has 15 residues. Trimming stripped 6 bases from V and 1 base from J, with 12 bases between. This sample was taken from a study of T-cell reconstitution after alpha-beta-depleted transplantation in children. Unique molecular identifiers were built into the TCRbeta library. A single record per CDR3 protein comes from TCRdb applying MiXCR to the PCR reads. The sample has 250,000 to 300,000 distinct CDR3 sequences, approximately 9.8% seen once; the top ten hold 9.5% to 13%. Material: PBMCs from the stem cell graft donor, obtained from the stem cell graft. J is TRBJ2-2 and V is TRBV12-3 or TRBV12-4; D is ambiguous. The TCR sequence derives from a human donor who donated a stem cell graft to a child with SCID. Here the CDR3 DNA reads TGTGCCAGCAGCCAGGCGGCAGTGAACACCGGGGAGCTGTTTTTT. Amino acid sequence: CASSQAAVNTGELFF.